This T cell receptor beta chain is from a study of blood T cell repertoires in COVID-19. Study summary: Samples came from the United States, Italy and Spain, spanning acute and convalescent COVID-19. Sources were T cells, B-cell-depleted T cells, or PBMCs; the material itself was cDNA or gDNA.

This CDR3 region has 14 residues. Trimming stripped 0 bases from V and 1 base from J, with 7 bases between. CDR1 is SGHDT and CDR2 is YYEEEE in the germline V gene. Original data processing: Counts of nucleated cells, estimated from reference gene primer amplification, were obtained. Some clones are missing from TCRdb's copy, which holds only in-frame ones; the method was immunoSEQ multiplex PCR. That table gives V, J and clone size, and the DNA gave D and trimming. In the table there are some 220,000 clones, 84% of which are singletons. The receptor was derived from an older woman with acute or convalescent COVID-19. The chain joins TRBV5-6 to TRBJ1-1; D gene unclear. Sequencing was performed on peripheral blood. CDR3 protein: CASSLDTSNTEAFF. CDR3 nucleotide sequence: TGTGCCAGCAGCTTGGACACCTCGAACACTGAAGCTTTCTTT. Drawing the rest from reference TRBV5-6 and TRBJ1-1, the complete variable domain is DAGVTQSPTHLIKTRGQQVTLRCSPKSGHDTVSWYQQALGQGPQFIFQYYEEEERQRGNFPDRFSGHQFPNYSSELNVNALLLGDSALYLCASSLDTSNTEAFFGQGTRLTVV.